The 5 T cell receptor beta chains below were found in one sample sequenced in a study of blood T cell repertoires in COVID-19 (dated by TCRdb to 2020 to 2022). Receptors were amplified or captured by the immunoSEQ multiplex PCR assay. The immuneACCESS repertoire file appears here via TCRdb, limited to in-frame rearrangements. These files lack a portion of the clones; in checked studies, under half of the deficit traces to unresolved V genes, and the cause of the others is not known. Here the sample has around 150,000 clones; roughly four fifths occur a single time. 9.5% to 11% of the sample comes from the top ten. Sequenced sample: peripheral blood. The source is a man in his sixties with active or convalescent COVID-19.

The chain couples TRBV19 to TRBJ2-2; 9 positions match TRBD1. Per the germline V gene, CDR1 is LNHDA and CDR2 is SQIVND (reference sequence). V lost 6 bases to trimming and J lost 4 bases; unmatched junction nucleotides: 6. The CDR3 totals 15 residues. The CDR3 region has the DNA TGTGCCAGTAGCAACAGGGGGCTGGTCACCGGGGAGCTGTTTTTT. Translated: CASSNRGLVTGELFF.

This clone was observed a few times. The V call is TRBV4-2, the J call TRBJ1-2; the match to TRBD1 covers 9 bases. The germline gives CDR1 LGHNA, CDR2 YNFKEQ. V shed 0 bases and J 3 bases; nucleotides not matched to a gene: 8. This CDR3 is built from 17 residues. The CDR3 is CASSQDLNRGQHYGYTF. CDR3 DNA sequence: TGTGCCAGCAGCCAAGACCTAAACAGGGGGCAGCACTATGGCTACACCTTC.

With regard to this clone: Compared with germline, one end of the junction differs, possibly owing to a read error. The rearrangement uses TRBV7-7 and TRBJ2-5; 14 bases are a match to TRBD2. Germline CDR1 is SSHAT and CDR2 is FNYEAQ (reference sequence). The CDR3 has 17 amino acids. CDR3: CASSLGTSGSLAETQYF. DNA for the CDR3: TGTGCTAGCAGCCTAGGGACTAGCGGGAGTCTGGCAGAGACCCAGTACTTC.

V and J are TRBV5-6 and TRBJ1-3; possible D gene TRBD1, 5 bases. The CDR3 has 15 amino acids. V lost 4 bases, J lost 0 bases, and 11 bases lay in between. Germline-derived CDR1 and CDR2 are SGHDT and YYEEEE. CDR3 region: CASSTGRSSGNTIYF. The CDR3 DNA follows: TGTGCCAGCAGCACAGGACGGAGCTCTGGAAACACCATATATTTT. Looking up the rest from reference TRBV5-6 and TRBJ1-3 gives the full variable domain: DAGVTQSPTHLIKTRGQQVTLRCSPKSGHDTVSWYQQALGQGPQFIFQYYEEEERQRGNFPDRFSGHQFPNYSSELNVNALLLGDSALYLCASSTGRSSGNTIYFGEGSWLTVV.

The CDR3: CASSVGYYLSLHF. The CDR3 DNA is TGTGCCAGCAGCGTAGGATACTACTTGTCCCTCCACTTT. This chain links TRBV9 with TRBJ1-6; D unresolved. V was shortened by 0 bases and J by 14 bases, with 12 bases between the two germline ends. Germline lookup yields CDR1 SGDLS and CDR2 YYNGEE. This CDR3 comprises 13 residues.